Listed below are T cell receptor beta chains from one sample, sequenced in a study of shared clonotypes between healthy human individuals. Only in-frame clones appear in the TCRdb table, and some are missing; sequencing was by immunoSEQ multiplex PCR. The sample yields about 1 million clones, about 75% seen once. What was sequenced was memory CD4+ T cells sorted from blood. Receptors were obtained from a man younger than 35 in good health. Both conserved end residues are part of each CDR3. The D gene is left open where the match is weak. Where a row states a size, it is once, few, many or the class of an expanded clone; other rows omit it.

CDR3 | DNA | length | J | V | D | size
CASSARTGGGYEQYF | TGTGCCAGCAGTGCCAGGACAGGGGGCGGCTACGAGCAGTACTTC | 15 | TRBJ2-7 | TRBV6-5 | TRBD1 | NA
CASSLLPSGGQETQYF | TGTGCCAGCAGCTTGCTGCCTAGCGGGGGGCAAGAGACCCAGTACTTC | 16 | TRBJ2-5 | TRBV5-6 | TRBD2 | NA
CASSPRGTGANTEAFF | TGCGCCAGCAGCCCTAGGGGGACAGGGGCGAACACTGAAGCTTTCTTT | 16 | TRBJ1-1 | TRBV5-1 | TRBD1 | NA
CASSPTAWGRNTQYF | TGTGCCAGCAGCCCAACCGCGTGGGGCCGGAATACGCAGTATTTT | 15 | TRBJ2-3 | TRBV7-2 | NA | NA
CASSKLGQGTEKLFF | TGTGCCAGCAGTAAGCTAGGACAGGGGACGGAAAAACTGTTTTTT | 15 | TRBJ1-4 | TRBV27 | TRBD1 | NA
CAISKDNTDTQYF | TGTGCCATCAGTAAGGACAACACAGATACGCAGTATTTT | 13 | TRBJ2-3 | TRBV10-3 | NA | NA
CASRGQSNTEAFF | TGTGCCAGCAGAGGACAGTCTAACACTGAAGCTTTCTTT | 13 | TRBJ1-1 | TRBV2 | NA | NA
CASSLVGSSRTDTQYF | TGCGCCAGCAGCTTGGTTGGTTCCTCTCGCACAGATACGCAGTATTTT | 16 | TRBJ2-3 | TRBV5-1 | NA | NA
CASRLPGQLQYF | TGTGCCAGCAGACTTCCGGGACAACTTCAGTACTTC | 12 | TRBJ2-4 | TRBV6-1 | NA | NA
CASSRVEASGGAEQFF | TGTGCCAGCAGCCGGGTGGAGGCTAGCGGGGGGGCCGAGCAGTTCTTC | 16 | TRBJ2-1 | TRBV4-2 | TRBD2 | NA
CASSPPTGEGGYTF | TGTGCCAGCAGCCCCCCCACAGGGGAAGGAGGCTACACCTTC | 14 | TRBJ1-2 | TRBV5-6 | TRBD1 | NA
CASSSVSLSSYNSPLHF | TGTGCCAGCAGCTCCGTGTCCTTAAGCTCCTATAATTCACCCCTCCACTTT | 17 | TRBJ1-6 | TRBV5-6 | NA | few
CASSLAMVNNEQFF | TGCGCCAGCAGCTTGGCCATGGTTAACAATGAGCAGTTCTTC | 14 | TRBJ2-1 | TRBV5-1 | NA | NA
CASSQPIIRDTEAFF | TGCGCCAGCAGCCAACCTATTATCAGGGACACTGAAGCTTTCTTT | 15 | TRBJ1-1 | TRBV4-1 | NA | NA
CAWSVAGVEQYF | TGTGCCTGGAGTGTAGCAGGGGTCGAGCAGTACTTC | 12 | TRBJ2-7 | TRBV30 | NA | NA
CASSSQTGGGNTIYF | TGTGCCAGCAGCTCCCAAACAGGGGGTGGAAACACCATATATTTT | 15 | TRBJ1-3 | TRBV5-5 | TRBD1 | NA
CASSLGSGTGDSPLHF | TGTGCCAGCAGCTTAGGCTCCGGGACAGGTGATTCACCCCTCCACTTT | 16 | TRBJ1-6 | TRBV7-9 | TRBD1 | NA
CASAGQGALDTQYF | TGTGCCAGCGCAGGACAGGGGGCATTAGATACGCAGTATTTT | 14 | TRBJ2-3 | TRBV7-8 | TRBD1 | NA
CASSLGQDNSPLHF | TGTGCCAGCAGCTTGGGTCAGGATAATTCACCCCTCCACTTT | 14 | TRBJ1-6 | TRBV7-9 | NA | NA
CASSLGGNNQPQHF | TGTGCCAGCAGCTTAGGAGGGAACAATCAGCCCCAGCATTTT | 14 | TRBJ1-5 | TRBV7-6 | NA | NA
CASSLFPDSNTGELFF | TGTGCCAGCAGCTTATTTCCGGACTCTAACACCGGGGAGCTGTTTTTT | 16 | TRBJ2-2 | TRBV11-2 | NA | NA
CASSQTGQGPYEQYF | TGTGCCAGCAGCCAAACCGGACAGGGCCCCTACGAGCAGTACTTC | 15 | TRBJ2-7 | TRBV5-4 | TRBD1 | once
CASTLFLGGAFF | TGTGCCAGCACCCTTTTCCTGGGAGGAGCTTTCTTT | 12 | TRBJ1-1 | TRBV2 | NA | once
CATSREGRGGSPLHF | TGTGCCACCAGCAGAGAAGGCAGGGGCGGATCACCCCTCCACTTT | 15 | TRBJ1-6 | TRBV15 | NA | NA
CASSLDAETQYF | TGTGCCAGCAGCTTGGATGCAGAGACCCAGTACTTC | 12 | TRBJ2-5 | TRBV5-4 | NA | NA
CASSTTGGAGTGELFF | TGTGCCAGCAGCACCACAGGGGGCGCGGGCACCGGGGAGCTGTTTTTT | 16 | TRBJ2-2 | TRBV7-8 | TRBD1 | few
CASSFDPSSYEQYF | TGTGCCAGCAGTTTTGATCCTAGCTCCTACGAGCAGTACTTC | 14 | TRBJ2-7 | TRBV28 | NA | NA
CASSLEGNTDTQYF | TGTGCCAGCAGCTTAGAGGGCAACACAGATACGCAGTATTTT | 14 | TRBJ2-3 | TRBV7-9 | NA | many
CASSLGGGRGGHEQYF | TGTGCCAGCAGCTTAGGAGGCGGGAGAGGGGGCCACGAGCAGTACTTC | 16 | TRBJ2-7 | TRBV7-2 | NA | few
CASSLAGAGNEQYF | TGTGCCAGCAGCTTAGCTGGGGCGGGGAACGAGCAGTACTTC | 14 | TRBJ2-7 | TRBV7-9 | NA | NA
CASSPTRGQGSGNTIYF | TGTGCCAGCAGCCCGACGAGAGGACAGGGATCTGGAAACACCATATATTTT | 17 | TRBJ1-3 | TRBV7-6 | TRBD1 | NA
CASSRASALAGVTQYF | TGTGCCAGCAGTCGAGCAAGTGCACTAGCGGGGGTTACGCAGTATTTT | 16 | TRBJ2-3 | TRBV7-9 | TRBD2 | NA
CASSRGQAADTQYF | TGTGCCAGCTCCCGCGGACAGGCTGCGGATACGCAGTATTTT | 14 | TRBJ2-3 | TRBV18 | TRBD1 | NA
CASSFGDSAQYF | TGTGCCAGCAGCTTCGGGGACAGCGCTCAGTACTTC | 12 | TRBJ2-4 | TRBV7-2 | TRBD1 | NA
CASALRAPHQPQHF | TGTGCCAGCGCTCTCAGGGCCCCCCATCAGCCCCAGCATTTT | 14 | TRBJ1-5 | TRBV6-6 | NA | NA
CASSLGQGPEAFF | TGCGCCAGCAGCTTGGGACAGGGCCCTGAAGCTTTCTTT | 13 | TRBJ1-1 | TRBV5-1 | TRBD1 | NA
CASSLSGTEQETQYF | TGTGCCAGCAGCTTATCTGGGACAGAGCAAGAGACCCAGTACTTC | 15 | TRBJ2-5 | TRBV7-3 | TRBD1 | NA
CASSPILNTEAFF | TGTGCCAGCTCACCTATCCTGAACACTGAAGCTTTCTTT | 13 | TRBJ1-1 | TRBV18 | NA | many
CAWGTVDEKLFF | TGTGCCTGGGGGACAGTCGATGAAAAACTGTTTTTT | 12 | TRBJ1-4 | TRBV30 | TRBD1 | NA